This T cell receptor (beta chain) originates from a study of blood T cell repertoires in COVID-19. Study as a whole: In each case, the material was cDNA or gDNA derived from T cells, B-cell-depleted T cells, or PBMCs.

Under the authors' procedure: For nucleated cells, counts were estimated from reference gene primer amplification. Some clones are missing from TCRdb's copy, which holds only in-frame ones; the method was immunoSEQ multiplex PCR. D and trimming were read from the DNA, whereas the V and J calls and clone size are those reported in that table. This table holds some 150,000 clones, roughly 86% found once. Sequenced material: peripheral blood. The origin of this receptor is a man in his sixties or seventies with acute or convalescent COVID-19.

In nucleotides, the CDR3 is TGTGCCAGCAGTTTCCCAGATTATAGCAATCAGCCCCAGCATTTT. This sequence encodes CASSFPDYSNQPQHF. The chain recombines TRBV28 with TRBJ1-5; D not certain. V shed 3 bases and J shed 0 bases, with 9 bases lying between them. Germline assignment: CDR1 MDHEN and CDR2 SYDVKM. The CDR3 length is 15 residues.